The 26 T cell receptor beta chains presented below share a single source sample, sequenced in a study of beta chain features in type 1 diabetes. Expressed TCRB transcripts were sequenced because the entire RNA isolate underwent reverse transcription. The table came from immunoSEQ multiplex PCR; TCRdb's copy has only in-frame clones and leaves some out. The table records 200,000 to 250,000 clones, roughly a tenth of them present only once. The sequenced sample was central memory CD4+ T cells from blood. The receptors originated from a young man in good health.

This rearrangement joins TRBV10-3 to TRBJ1-5; possibly TRBD1 for D (5 bases). Trimming left V 0 bases short and J 6 bases short, with 15 bases between. The CDR3 spans 16 residues. The V gene's germline CDR1 is ENHRY and CDR2 SYGVKD. As DNA, the CDR3 is TGTGCCATCAGTGAGTCGCAGCCGGGTAGGGGTCAGCCCCAGCATTTT. This gives the protein CAISESQPGRGQPQHF.

The chain carries TRBV30 and TRBJ2-7, with no clear D. CDR1 is GTSNPN, CDR2 SVGIG, per germline (reference sequence). The CDR3 extends over 13 amino acids. Trimming left V 3 bases short and J 5 bases short, with 14 bases between. The CDR3 here is CAWRWLAVDEQYF. In nucleotides, the CDR3 is TGTGCCTGGAGGTGGCTGGCTGTGGACGAGCAGTACTTC.

This clone was recorded a few times. The chain has TRBV9 and TRBJ2-2; D remains unclear. The CDR3 totals 14 residues. Trimming pared 0 bases from V and 2 bases from J, leaving 5 bases between. CDR1 is SGDLS, CDR2 YYNGEE, per germline. CDR3 protein: CASSVGRNTGELFF. CDR3 sequence (DNA): TGTGCCAGCAGCGTAGGTCGCAACACCGGGGAGCTGTTTTTT.

The chain uses TRBV2 and TRBJ1-2; 8 bases line up with TRBD1. The CDR3 has 14 residues. CDR1 is SNHLY, CDR2 FYNNEI, per germline. V lost 6 bases, J lost 3 bases, and 6 bases stayed unmatched. CDR3 region: CASSADRADYGYTF. CDR3 nucleotide sequence: TGTGCCAGCAGCGCGGACAGGGCAGACTATGGCTACACCTTC.

This clone was seen more than once but under ten times. This chain uses TRBV4-3 with TRBJ2-2; TRBD1 is a possible D gene (6 bases). Germline V gives CDR1 LGHNA, CDR2 YSLEER. Trimming removed 0 bases at V and 4 bases at J, with 9 bases between. The CDR3 has 15 amino acids. CDR3 region: CASSQDFRGTGELFF. The CDR3 DNA reads TGCGCCAGCAGCCAAGATTTCAGGGGCACCGGGGAGCTGTTTTTT.

Ten or more counts support this clone. J is TRBJ2-1 and V is TRBV7-9, with unresolved D. The CDR3 runs 12 residues. Trimming took off 1 base at V and 9 bases at J, with 7 bases between the two ends. The germline CDR1 and CDR2 sequences are SEHNR and FQNEAQ (reference sequence). For the CDR3, the DNA is TGTGCCAGCAGCTTAGTGGGTGGTGAGCAGTTCTTC. Residues: CASSLVGGEQFF.

This clone was counted only a few times. This rearrangement joins TRBV29-1 to TRBJ2-2; D tentatively reads TRBD1 or TRBD2 (5 bases each). The V gene's germline CDR1 is SQVTM and CDR2 ANQGSEA. The CDR3 totals 13 residues. V dropped 7 bases and J dropped 5 bases, with 14 bases sitting between them. CDR3 sequence reads: CSAGTLMTGELFF. CDR3 DNA: TGCAGCGCCGGGACCTTAATGACCGGGGAGCTGTTTTTT.

V is TRBV30 and J is TRBJ1-2; D unresolved. CDR3 length: 12 residues. Germline assignment: CDR1 GTSNPN and CDR2 SVGIG (reference sequence). Trimming took 0 bases from V and 6 from J, leaving 8 bases between them. The CDR3 DNA follows: TGTGCCTGGAGTGTCTGGAGGAATGGCTACACCTTC. Translating gives CAWSVWRNGYTF.

V and J are TRBV19 and TRBJ2-1; 10 positions agree with TRBD2. The CDR3 is 17 residues long. CDR1 and CDR2 from the germline V gene are LNHDA and SQIVND (reference sequence). V trimming: 4 bases; J trimming: 1 base; junction bases outside the gene matches: 7. CDR3 in amino acids: CASSRDLAGESYNEQFF. The CDR3 nucleotides read TGTGCCAGTAGTAGGGACCTAGCGGGAGAATCCTACAATGAGCAGTTCTTC.

This clone appeared a few times. The V call is TRBV27, the J call TRBJ1-4, with D unresolved. Germline values: CDR1 MNHEY, CDR2 SMNVEV (reference sequence). Trimming shortened V by 0 bases and J by 3 bases, and 8 bases separated the two germline ends. This CDR3 contains 15 residues. CDR3 bases: TGTGCCAGCAGTTTATCGAACGTAGCTAATGAAAAACTGTTTTTT. This sequence encodes CASSLSNVANEKLFF.

A few counts support this clone. This rearrangement joins TRBV6-6 to TRBJ2-7, with D perhaps assigned TRBD1 or TRBD2 (5 bases each). CDR1 and CDR2 from the germline V gene are MNHNY and SVGAGI (reference sequence). The length of the CDR3 is 13 residues. Trimming stripped 6 bases from V and 5 bases from J, with 14 bases between. The CDR3 DNA sequence: TGTGCCAGCAGCCCCCGAGGGGCCCACGAGCAGTACTTC. The encoded protein is CASSPRGAHEQYF.

J is TRBJ1-1 and V is TRBV7-2; no clear D gene. Germline V gene sequence: CDR1 SGHTA, CDR2 FQGNSA. CDR3 length: 13 amino acids. V lost 4 bases and J lost 5, with 11 bases in between. CDR3 nucleotide sequence: TGTGCCAGCAGCTCACGGGCGGGGACTGAAGCTTTCTTT. It yields the protein CASSSRAGTEAFF.

This clone turned up a few times. This chain links TRBV9 with TRBJ1-1, with D unresolved. The CDR3 loop spans 13 amino acids. Trimming removed 4 bases from V and 6 bases from J, with 13 bases in between. The germline gives CDR1 SGDLS, CDR2 YYNGEE. The CDR3 nucleotides read TGTGCCAGCAGCCCAAGCGGCCAAGCTGAAGCTTTCTTT. Translating it yields CASSPSGQAEAFF.

This clone was found a few times. The chain is built from TRBV18 and TRBJ2-2; the match to TRBD2 covers 8 bases. Germline V gene data show CDR1 as KGHSH and CDR2 as LQKENI. The CDR3 totals 16 residues. V trimming: 2 bases; J trimming: 7 bases; junction bases outside the gene matches: 9. Here the CDR3 DNA reads TGTGCCAGCTCACCAAGCGGGAGCCATTCTGGCGGGGAGCTGTTTTTT. It encodes CASSPSGSHSGGELFF. Filled out from reference TRBV18 and TRBJ2-2, the complete variable domain reads NAGVMQNPRHLVRRRGQEARLRCSPMKGHSHVYWYRQLPEEGLKFMVYLQKENIIDESGMPKERFSAEFPKEGPSILRIQQVVRGDSAAYFCASSPSGSHSGGELFFGEGSRLTVL.

This clone was recorded a few times. The chain recombines TRBV29-1 with TRBJ1-2; no definite D call. The CDR3 has 13 residues. Germline CDR1 reads SQVTM; CDR2 reads ANQGSEA. Trimming stripped 0 bases from V and 7 bases from J, with 12 bases between. The CDR3, as DNA: TGCAGCGTTGAAGACTGGGCGCGGGTTGGCTACACCTTC. Translation gives CSVEDWARVGYTF.

The genes are TRBV7-2 and TRBJ2-2; D may be TRBD1 (6 bases). This CDR3 has 17 residues. Germline CDR1 SGHTA, CDR2 FQGNSA. V was trimmed by 2 bases and J by 4 bases, leaving 17 bases between them. DNA of the CDR3: TGTGCCAGCAGCTTACCGGGACACGCAGCCCTCACCGGGGAGCTGTTTTTT. It specifies CASSLPGHAALTGELFF.

About this clone: A far larger clone differs by one base, so this is likely a read error. Different DNA sequences within this sample yield the same CDR3. The V and J genes are TRBV10-3 and TRBJ2-2, with 7 bases fitting TRBD1. The V and J ends lost 3 bases and 3 bases, in that order; junction bases with no gene match: 1. Germline CDR1 ENHRY, CDR2 SYGVKD. The CDR3 covers 14 residues. The CDR3 protein is CAISEDRDTGELFF. In DNA form, the CDR3 reads TGTGCCATCAGTGAAGACAGGGACACCGGGGAGCTGTTTTTT.

This clone came up a few times. V and J are TRBV6-1 and TRBJ2-7; D is uncertain. CDR3 length: 13 amino acids. The V and J ends lost 5 bases and 3 bases respectively, with 11 bases between them. CDR1 MNHNS and CDR2 SASEGT come from the germline V gene. This CDR3 reads CASSPYPSYEQYF. The CDR3 DNA sequence: TGTGCCAGCAGTCCGTACCCAAGCTACGAGCAGTACTTC.

Many counts were recorded for this clone. The CDR3 sequence is CASSATGREYNEQFF. The CDR3 region has the DNA TGTGCCAGCAGCGCAACCGGGCGGGAGTATAATGAGCAGTTCTTC. The J gene is TRBJ2-1, the V gene TRBV7-3, with TRBD2 identical over 7 bases. V was pared by 5 bases and J by 7 bases, with 11 bases of the junction left unmatched. The CDR3 runs 15 residues. The V gene's germline CDR1 is SGHTA and CDR2 FQGTGA.

V usage is TRBV7-2 and J usage is TRBJ2-7; the match to TRBD2 covers 8 bases. V gave up 3 bases and J gave up 6 bases; unmatched junction bases: 16. Per germline, CDR1 SGHTA and CDR2 FQGNSA. The CDR3 totals 17 residues. This chain's CDR3 is CASSFPRGGTLNGEQYF. The CDR3 bases are TGTGCCAGCAGCTTCCCCCGGGGGGGGACTCTCAATGGCGAGCAGTACTTC. Supplemented by reference TRBV7-2 and TRBJ2-7, the full variable domain reads GAGVSQSPSNKVTEKGKDVELRCDPISGHTALYWYRQSLGQGLEFLIYFQGNSAPDKSGLPSDRFSAERTGGSVSTLTIQRTQQEDSAVYLCASSFPRGGTLNGEQYFGPGTRLTVT.

The chain carries TRBV30 and TRBJ2-6; D gene uncertain. This CDR3 contains 15 residues. The germline V and J ends were trimmed by 1 base and 0 bases, with 7 bases remaining between them. The germline V gene encodes CDR1 GTSNPN and CDR2 SVGIG (reference sequence). The CDR3 DNA follows: TGTGCCTGGAGTGGCGTTGTCTCTGGGGCCAACGTCCTGACTTTC. Amino acids: CAWSGVVSGANVLTF.

The V call is TRBV4-3, the J call TRBJ2-7, with 10 bases fitting TRBD2. The CDR3 totals 16 residues. Trimming took 0 bases from V and 8 from J; bases not matched to a gene: 10. Germline V gene lookup returns CDR1 LGHNA and CDR2 YSLEER. The CDR3 coding sequence is TGCGCCAGCAGCCAAGATTGGGGTAGCGGGAGGCTAAAGCAGTACTTC. Translation gives CASSQDWGSGRLKQYF.

The sample holds a few counts of this clone. The gene calls are TRBV28 and TRBJ1-2; 8 nucleotides align to TRBD1. CDR1 and CDR2 from the germline V gene are MDHEN and SYDVKM. CDR3 length: 13 amino acids. Trimming removed 4 bases from V and 6 bases from J; junction bases left unmatched: 4. The CDR3 spells CASSSQGAHGYTF. The CDR3 DNA reads as TGTGCCAGCAGTTCCCAGGGGGCGCATGGCTACACCTTC.

To note about this clone: A read error may be the cause here, since a much bigger clone is one base away. The sample contains more than one DNA sequence encoding this CDR3. This chain's CDR3 is CASSYSSGSYNEQFF. CDR3 in DNA: TGTGCCAGCAGTTACTCTAGCGGCTCCTACAATGAGCAGTTCTTC. This rearrangement joins TRBV6-6 to TRBJ2-1; D possibly corresponds to TRBD2 (6 bases). Germline V gives CDR1 MNHNY, CDR2 SVGAGI (reference sequence). V lost 0 bases to trimming and J lost 0 bases, with 6 bases between them. This CDR3 is built from 15 residues.

This clone has more than one count but fewer than ten. V is TRBV7-3 and J is TRBJ2-3; 11 nucleotides line up with TRBD2. The CDR3 length is 16 residues. Unmatched junction bases numbered 7, after V lost 1 base and J lost 7 bases. CDR1 and CDR2 (germline): SGHTA, FQGTGA. The CDR3 reads CASSLNVAGGLNTQYF. CDR3 DNA: TGTGCCAGCAGCTTAAATGTAGCGGGAGGGCTGAATACGCAGTATTTT.

V is TRBV7-8 and J is TRBJ2-7; TRBD2 matches at 13 bases. J was trimmed by 0 bases and V by 4 bases; bases with no gene match: 9. CDR1 and CDR2 (germline): SGHVS, FQNEAQ. The CDR3 consists of 18 residues. CDR3 amino acids: CASSSRTSGSSSSYEQYF. The DNA for the CDR3 is TGTGCCAGCAGCTCCAGGACTAGCGGGAGTTCTAGCTCCTACGAGCAGTACTTC.